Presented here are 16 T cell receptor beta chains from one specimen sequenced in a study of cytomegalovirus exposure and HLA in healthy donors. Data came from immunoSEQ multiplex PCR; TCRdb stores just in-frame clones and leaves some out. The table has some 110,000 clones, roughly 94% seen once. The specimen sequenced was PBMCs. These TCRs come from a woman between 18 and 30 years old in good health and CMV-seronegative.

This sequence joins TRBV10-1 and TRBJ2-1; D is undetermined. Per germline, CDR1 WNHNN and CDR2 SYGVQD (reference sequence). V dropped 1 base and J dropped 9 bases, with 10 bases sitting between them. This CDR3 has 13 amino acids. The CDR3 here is CASSELISTEQFF. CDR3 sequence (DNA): TGCGCCAGCAGTGAGTTAATTAGTACTGAGCAGTTCTTC.

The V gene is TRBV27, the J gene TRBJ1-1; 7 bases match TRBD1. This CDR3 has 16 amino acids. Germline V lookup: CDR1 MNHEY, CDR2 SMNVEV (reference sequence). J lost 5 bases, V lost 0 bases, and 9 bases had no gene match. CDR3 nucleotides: TGTGCCAGCAGTTTATCGATAGGGGGCAGGGGGACTGAAGCTTTCTTT. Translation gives CASSLSIGGRGTEAFF.

CDR3 nucleotides: TGTGCCAGCAGCTTGCAGGGATTGGGCACTGAAGCTTTCTTT. Its protein is CASSLQGLGTEAFF. The chain uses TRBV5-4 and TRBJ1-1; possibly TRBD1 for D (5 bases). The CDR3 is 14 amino acids. The germline gives CDR1 SGHNT, CDR2 YYREEE (reference sequence). Trimming pared 1 base from V and 4 bases from J, leaving 11 bases between.

CDR3 nucleotide sequence: TGTGCCAGCAGCGTAGAGAGGAGCGGTGCCACAGATACGCAGTATTTT. It yields the protein CASSVERSGATDTQYF. V usage is TRBV9 and J usage is TRBJ2-3; D is possibly TRBD2 (5 bases). Trimming removed 0 bases at V and 2 bases at J, with 13 bases between. CDR1 SGDLS and CDR2 YYNGEE come from the germline V gene. This CDR3 region has 16 residues.

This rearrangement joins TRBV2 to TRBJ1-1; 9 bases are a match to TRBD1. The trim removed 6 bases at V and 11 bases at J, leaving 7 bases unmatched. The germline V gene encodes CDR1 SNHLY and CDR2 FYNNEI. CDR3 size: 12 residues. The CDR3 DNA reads TGTGCCAGCAGCCAACAGGGGGCTATTGCTTTCTTT. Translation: CASSQQGAIAFF.

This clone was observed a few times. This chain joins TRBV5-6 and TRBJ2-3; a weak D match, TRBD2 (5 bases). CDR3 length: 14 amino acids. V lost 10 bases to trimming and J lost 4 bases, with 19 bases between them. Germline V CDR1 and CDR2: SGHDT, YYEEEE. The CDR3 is CAAQRSPGADTQYF. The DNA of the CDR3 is TGTGCCGCCCAGAGGAGCCCCGGGGCAGATACGCAGTATTTT.

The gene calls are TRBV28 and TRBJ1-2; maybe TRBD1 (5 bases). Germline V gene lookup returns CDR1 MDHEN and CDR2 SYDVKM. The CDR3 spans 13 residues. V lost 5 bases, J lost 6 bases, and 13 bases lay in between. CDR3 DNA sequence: TGTGCCAGCAGTAAAACCCCAGGGCATGGCTACACCTTC. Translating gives CASSKTPGHGYTF.

The CDR3 region is CASRALSGSTDTQYF. The CDR3 DNA reads TGTGCCAGCAGAGCATTAAGCGGAAGCACAGATACGCAGTATTTT. The J gene is TRBJ2-3, the V gene TRBV6-5, with D perhaps matching TRBD2 (5 bases). The germline gives CDR1 MNHEY, CDR2 SVGAGI. V was shortened by 6 bases and J by 0 bases, with 13 bases between the two germline ends. The CDR3 contains 15 residues.

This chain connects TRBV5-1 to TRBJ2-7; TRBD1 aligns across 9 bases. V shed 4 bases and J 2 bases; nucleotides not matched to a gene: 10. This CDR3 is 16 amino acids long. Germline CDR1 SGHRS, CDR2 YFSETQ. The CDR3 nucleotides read TGCGCCAGCAGCCCCGGGACAGGGCTTAAGACCTACGAGCAGTACTTC. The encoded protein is CASSPGTGLKTYEQYF.

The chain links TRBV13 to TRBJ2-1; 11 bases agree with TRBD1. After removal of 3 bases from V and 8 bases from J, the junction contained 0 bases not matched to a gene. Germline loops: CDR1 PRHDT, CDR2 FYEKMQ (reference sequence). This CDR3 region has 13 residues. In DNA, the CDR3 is TGTGCCAGCAGCTTGGGACAGGGGGATGAGCAGTTCTTC. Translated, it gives CASSLGQGDEQFF.

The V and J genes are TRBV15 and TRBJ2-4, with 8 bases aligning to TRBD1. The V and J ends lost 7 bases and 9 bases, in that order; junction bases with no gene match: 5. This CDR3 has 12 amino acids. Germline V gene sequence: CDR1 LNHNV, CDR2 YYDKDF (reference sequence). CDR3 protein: CATKDRAGIQYF. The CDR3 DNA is TGTGCCACCAAGGACAGGGCCGGCATTCAGTACTTC.

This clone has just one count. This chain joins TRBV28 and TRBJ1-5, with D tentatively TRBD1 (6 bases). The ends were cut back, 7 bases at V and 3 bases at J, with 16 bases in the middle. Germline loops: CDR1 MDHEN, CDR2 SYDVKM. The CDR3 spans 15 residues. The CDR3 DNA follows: TGTGCCAGCAACTCACCTGAGGGGGTCAATCAGCCCCAGCATTTT. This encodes CASNSPEGVNQPQHF.

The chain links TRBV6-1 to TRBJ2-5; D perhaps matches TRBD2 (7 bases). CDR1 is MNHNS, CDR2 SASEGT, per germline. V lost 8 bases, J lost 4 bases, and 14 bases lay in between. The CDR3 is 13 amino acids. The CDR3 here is CASQPGGSETQYF. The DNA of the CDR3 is TGTGCCAGCCAACCGGGGGGCTCAGAGACCCAGTACTTC.

The CDR3, as DNA: TGTGCCAGCAGCCCTTCGGACAGGAGGACTGAAGCTTTCTTT. Its translation: CASSPSDRRTEAFF. V is TRBV28 and J is TRBJ1-1; TRBD1 aligns across 7 bases. V shed 6 bases and J 5 bases; nucleotides not matched to a gene: 9. The germline V gene has CDR1 MDHEN and CDR2 SYDVKM. CDR3 length: 14 residues.

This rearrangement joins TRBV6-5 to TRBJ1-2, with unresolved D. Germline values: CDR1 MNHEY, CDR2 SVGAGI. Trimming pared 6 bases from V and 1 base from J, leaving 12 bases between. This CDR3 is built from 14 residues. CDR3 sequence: CASSSPADNYGYTF. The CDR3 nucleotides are TGTGCCAGCAGCTCCCCGGCGGATAACTATGGCTACACCTTC.

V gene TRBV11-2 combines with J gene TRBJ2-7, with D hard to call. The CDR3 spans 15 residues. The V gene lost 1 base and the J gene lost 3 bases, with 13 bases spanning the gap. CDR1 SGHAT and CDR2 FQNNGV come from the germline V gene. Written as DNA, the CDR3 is TGTGCCAGCAGCTTAGCACCCGGGTCGCGCTACGAGCAGTACTTC. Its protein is CASSLAPGSRYEQYF. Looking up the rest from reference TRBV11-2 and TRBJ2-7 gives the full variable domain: EAGVAQSPRYKIIEKRQSVAFWCNPISGHATLYWYQQILGQGPKLLIQFQNNGVVDDSQLPKDRFSAERLKGVDSTLKIQPAKLEDSAVYLCASSLAPGSRYEQYFGPGTRLTVT.